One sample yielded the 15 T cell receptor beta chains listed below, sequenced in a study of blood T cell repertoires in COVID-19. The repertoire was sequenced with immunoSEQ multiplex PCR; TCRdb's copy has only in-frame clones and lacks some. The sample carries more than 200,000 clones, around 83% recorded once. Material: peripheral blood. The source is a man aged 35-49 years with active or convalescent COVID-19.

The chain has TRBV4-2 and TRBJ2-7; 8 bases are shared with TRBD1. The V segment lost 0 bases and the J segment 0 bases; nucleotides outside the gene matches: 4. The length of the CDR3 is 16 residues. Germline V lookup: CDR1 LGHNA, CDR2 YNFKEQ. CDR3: CASSQDLGQGSYEQYF. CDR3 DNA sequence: TGTGCCAGCAGCCAAGATCTCGGACAGGGCTCCTACGAGCAGTACTTC.

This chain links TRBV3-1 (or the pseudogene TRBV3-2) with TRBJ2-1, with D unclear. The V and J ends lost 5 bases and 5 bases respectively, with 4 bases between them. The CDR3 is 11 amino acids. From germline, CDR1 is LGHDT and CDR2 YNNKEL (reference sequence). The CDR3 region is CASSYNNEQFF. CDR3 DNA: TGTGCCAGCAGCTACAACAATGAGCAGTTCTTC.

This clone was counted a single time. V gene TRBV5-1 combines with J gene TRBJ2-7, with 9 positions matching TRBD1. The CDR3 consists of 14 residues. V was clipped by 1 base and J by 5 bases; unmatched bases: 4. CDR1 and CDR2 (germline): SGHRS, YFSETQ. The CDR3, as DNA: TGCGCCAGCAGCTTGACGGGACAGGGCCACGAGCAGTACTTC. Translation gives CASSLTGQGHEQYF.

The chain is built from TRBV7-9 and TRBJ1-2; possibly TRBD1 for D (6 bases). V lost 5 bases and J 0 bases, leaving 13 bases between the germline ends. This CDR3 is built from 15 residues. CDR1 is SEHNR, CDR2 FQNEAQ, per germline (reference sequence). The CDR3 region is CASSPQGMTNYGYTF. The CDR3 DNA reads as TGTGCCAGCAGCCCACAGGGTATGACTAACTATGGCTACACCTTC.

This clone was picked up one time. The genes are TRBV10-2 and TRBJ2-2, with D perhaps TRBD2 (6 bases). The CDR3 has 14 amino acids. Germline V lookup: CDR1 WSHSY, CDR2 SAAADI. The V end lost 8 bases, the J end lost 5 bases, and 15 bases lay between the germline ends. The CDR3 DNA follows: TGCGCCAGCGGGTGGGGGGAAATGACCGGGGAGCTGTTTTTT. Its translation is CASGWGEMTGELFF.

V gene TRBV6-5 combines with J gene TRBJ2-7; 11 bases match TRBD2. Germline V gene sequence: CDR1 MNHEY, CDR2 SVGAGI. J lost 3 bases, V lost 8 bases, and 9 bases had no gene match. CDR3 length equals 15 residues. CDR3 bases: TGTGCCAGCGAGGGTCCGGGACTAGCGGACTACGAGCAGTACTTC. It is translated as CASEGPGLADYEQYF.

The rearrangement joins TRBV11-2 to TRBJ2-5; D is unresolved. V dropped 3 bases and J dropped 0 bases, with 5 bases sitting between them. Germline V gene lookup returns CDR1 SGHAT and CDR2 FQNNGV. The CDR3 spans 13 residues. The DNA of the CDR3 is TGTGCCAGCAGCTTCCATTACCAAGAGACCCAGTACTTC. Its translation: CASSFHYQETQYF.

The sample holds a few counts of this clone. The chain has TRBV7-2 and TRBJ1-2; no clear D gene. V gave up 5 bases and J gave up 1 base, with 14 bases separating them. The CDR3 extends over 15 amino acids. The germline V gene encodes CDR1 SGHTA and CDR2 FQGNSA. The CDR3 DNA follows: TGTGCCAGCAGCCCAAGAGGCCGGGATAACTATGGCTACACCTTC. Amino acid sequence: CASSPRGRDNYGYTF.

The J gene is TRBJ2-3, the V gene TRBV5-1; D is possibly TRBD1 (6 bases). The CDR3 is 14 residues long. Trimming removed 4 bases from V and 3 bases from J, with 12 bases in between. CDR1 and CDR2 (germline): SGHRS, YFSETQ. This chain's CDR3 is CASSLGQPTDTQYF. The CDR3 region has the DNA TGCGCCAGCAGCCTGGGACAACCAACAGATACGCAGTATTTT.

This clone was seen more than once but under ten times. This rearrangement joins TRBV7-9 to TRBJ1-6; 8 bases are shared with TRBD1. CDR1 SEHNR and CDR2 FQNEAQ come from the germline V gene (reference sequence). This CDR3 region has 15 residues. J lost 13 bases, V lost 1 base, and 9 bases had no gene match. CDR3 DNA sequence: TGTGCCAGCAGCTTAGGTGTGACAGGGGCCGTGCCCCTCCACTTT. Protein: CASSLGVTGAVPLHF. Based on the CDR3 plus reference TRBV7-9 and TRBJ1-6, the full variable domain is DTGVSQNPRHKITKRGQNVTFRCDPISEHNRLYWYRQTLGQGPEFLTYFQNEAQLEKSRLLSDRFSAERPKGSFSTLEIQRTEQGDSAMYLCASSLGVTGAVPLHFGNGTRLTVT.

The CDR3 is CASSSTPSGGARPGKTQYF. The CDR3 coding sequence is TGTGCCAGCAGCTCCACACCCTCCGGAGGCGCACGGCCGGGGAAGACCCAGTACTTC. V is TRBV7-2 and J is TRBJ2-5, with a weak D call TRBD2 (5 bases). The CDR3 length is 19 residues. Germline assignment: CDR1 SGHTA and CDR2 FQGNSA. V was cut by 4 bases and J by 6 bases, with 30 bases left in between.

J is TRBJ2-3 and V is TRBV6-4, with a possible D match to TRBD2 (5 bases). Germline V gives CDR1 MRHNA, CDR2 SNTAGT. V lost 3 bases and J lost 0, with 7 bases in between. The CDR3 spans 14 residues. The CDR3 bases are TGTGCCAGCAGTGAACAGCGGAGCACAGATACGCAGTATTTT. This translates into CASSEQRSTDTQYF.

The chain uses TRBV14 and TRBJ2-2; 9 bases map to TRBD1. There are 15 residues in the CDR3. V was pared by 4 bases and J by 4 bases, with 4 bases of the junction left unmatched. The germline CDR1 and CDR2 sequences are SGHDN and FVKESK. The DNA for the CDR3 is TGTGCCAGCAGCCGGACAGGGGTTGGCACCGGGGAGCTGTTTTTT. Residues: CASSRTGVGTGELFF.

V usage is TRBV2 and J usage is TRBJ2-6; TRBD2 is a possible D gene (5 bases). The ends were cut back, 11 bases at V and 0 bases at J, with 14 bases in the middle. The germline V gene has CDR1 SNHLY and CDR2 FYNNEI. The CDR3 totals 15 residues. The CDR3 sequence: CAGATSGSGANVLTF. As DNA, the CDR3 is TGTGCCGGCGCGACCAGCGGCTCTGGGGCCAACGTCCTGACTTTC.

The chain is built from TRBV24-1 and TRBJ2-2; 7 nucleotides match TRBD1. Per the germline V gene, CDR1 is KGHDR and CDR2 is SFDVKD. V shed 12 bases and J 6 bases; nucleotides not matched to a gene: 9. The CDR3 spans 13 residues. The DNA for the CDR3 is TGTGCCTCTAAACAGGGGACAGCCGGGGAGCTGTTTTTT. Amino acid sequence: CASKQGTAGELFF.